One sample yielded the 26 T cell receptor beta chains listed below, sequenced in a study of T-cell memory formation after mild COVID-19. Each CDR3 protein gets one entry after TCRdb re-called the 5' RACE reads with MiXCR. The sample comprises under 300,000 distinct CDR3 sequences, 8.2% of which are singletons, and roughly 22% rests with the top ten. Sequenced input: PBMCs or a T cell subset sorted from them (not recorded which). Receptors originate from a man in his late teens or twenties who had mild COVID-19 (a few samples of this study predate the infection). Cell type and time point are not known.

The chain links TRBV4-1 to TRBJ2-3, with a tentative D call TRBD1 (6 bases). There are 15 residues in the CDR3. With 0 bases removed from V and 2 bases from J, the gap between germline ends came to 9 bases. The germline V gene encodes CDR1 MGHRA and CDR2 YSYEKL. The CDR3 DNA reads TGCGCCAGCAGCCAAGATCAGGGGCCCACAGATACGCAGTATTTT. Its translation is CASSQDQGPTDTQYF.

This clonotype was seen a handful of times. V is TRBV19 and J is TRBJ2-2; D not certain. V lost 8 bases to trimming and J lost 0 bases, with 10 bases between them. Germline V CDR1 and CDR2: LNHDA, SQIVND (reference sequence). The CDR3 spans 14 residues. DNA of the CDR3: TGTGCCAGTTCCTGGTTCGCGAACACCGGGGAGCTGTTTTTT. Amino acid sequence: CASSWFANTGELFF.

This clonotype was picked up many times. The chain joins TRBV7-2 to TRBJ1-1; D uncertain. The CDR3 contains 13 residues. V lost 3 bases, J lost 5 bases, and 10 bases lay in between. Germline V gene data show CDR1 as SGHTA and CDR2 as FQGNSA. The CDR3 sequence: CASSLDRQTEAFF. The CDR3 DNA reads as TGTGCCAGCAGCTTGGACCGGCAGACTGAAGCTTTCTTT. Using reference TRBV7-2 and TRBJ1-1 for the parts outside the CDR3, the full variable domain is GAGVSQSPSNKVTEKGKDVELRCDPISGHTALYWYRQSLGQGLEFLIYFQGNSAPDKSGLPSDRFSAERTGGSVSTLTIQRTQQEDSAVYLCASSLDRQTEAFFGQGTRLTVV.

A few counts support this clonotype. The chain employs TRBV7-6 and TRBJ2-3; 12 bases agree with TRBD2. V was pared by 3 bases and J by 2 bases, with 9 bases of the junction left unmatched. Per germline, CDR1 SGHVS and CDR2 FNYEAQ. The CDR3 length is 18 residues. In DNA form, the CDR3 reads TGTGCCAGCAGCTTTAAGACTAGCGGGGGCCCACACACAGATACGCAGTATTTT. Protein sequence: CASSFKTSGGPHTDTQYF.

This clonotype came up a few times. The rearrangement links TRBV6-2 or TRBV6-3 to TRBJ1-5; D is undetermined. The CDR3 sequence is 17 residues long. V lost 2 bases and J lost 5, with 19 bases in between. CDR1 and CDR2 from the germline V gene are MNHEY and SVGEGT. CDR3 in amino acids: CASSYRLSPLTDQPQHF. The CDR3 DNA reads TGTGCCAGCAGTTACCGGTTATCACCCCTAACCGATCAGCCCCAGCATTTT.

This clonotype was found a few times. The V call is TRBV20-1, the J call TRBJ2-1; 10 positions match TRBD2. Germline V gene lookup returns CDR1 DFQATT and CDR2 SNEGSKA (reference sequence). This CDR3 is built from 14 residues. V gave up 5 bases and J gave up 5 bases; unmatched junction bases: 6. CDR3 in amino acids: CSAPSGGLHNEQFF. The CDR3 DNA reads as TGCAGTGCTCCTAGCGGGGGCCTACACAATGAGCAGTTCTTC.

This clonotype was counted a few times. The chain is built from TRBV6-6 and TRBJ2-7; 12 positions match TRBD1. The V and J ends lost 0 bases and 1 base, in that order; junction bases with no gene match: 10. Germline V gene sequence: CDR1 MNHNY, CDR2 SVGAGI (reference sequence). There are 19 residues in the CDR3. CDR3 loop: CASSYSMGDRGLKSYEQYF. CDR3 in DNA: TGTGCCAGCAGTTACTCGATGGGGGACAGGGGGCTGAAGTCCTACGAGCAGTACTTC.

There are a few counts of this clonotype. The chain couples TRBV20-1 to TRBJ1-5; no clear D gene. V dropped 3 bases and J dropped 7 bases, with 13 bases sitting between them. The CDR3 has 13 residues. Germline V gene sequence: CDR1 DFQATT, CDR2 SNEGSKA (reference sequence). Written as DNA, the CDR3 is TGCAGTGCTAGTACCCAGGTGGGACAGCCCCAGCATTTT. Translating it yields CSASTQVGQPQHF.

This chain joins TRBV4-2 and TRBJ2-3; TRBD2 matches 9 bases. The CDR3 contains 16 residues. V was clipped by 3 bases and J by 5 bases; unmatched bases: 9. Looked up from germline, CDR1 is LGHNA and CDR2 is YNFKEQ. The CDR3 here is CASSHASSGERDTQYF. In nucleotides, the CDR3 is TGTGCCAGCAGCCATGCCTCTAGCGGGGAAAGAGATACGCAGTATTTT.

The rearrangement joins TRBV18 to TRBJ2-2, with D possibly being TRBD1 (5 bases). V dropped 3 bases and J dropped 0 bases, with 14 bases sitting between them. Germline CDR1 reads KGHSH; CDR2 reads LQKENI. The CDR3 has 17 amino acids. CDR3 region: CASSPTLTESNTGELFF. For the CDR3, the DNA is TGTGCCAGCTCACCCACCTTGACAGAATCGAACACCGGGGAGCTGTTTTTT.

J is TRBJ2-3 and V is TRBV6-5, with TRBD1 identical over 9 bases. Losses at the gene ends were 2 bases for V and 4 bases for J; bases not matched to a gene: 7. From germline, CDR1 is MNHEY and CDR2 SVGAGI. This CDR3 comprises 16 residues. The CDR3 loop reads CASSYHTGGDADTQYF. The CDR3 coding sequence is TGTGCCAGCAGTTACCATACAGGGGGCGATGCAGATACGCAGTATTTT.

The chain is built from TRBV18 and TRBJ1-2; D might be TRBD1 (6 bases). The CDR3 length is 15 residues. Germline loops: CDR1 KGHSH, CDR2 LQKENI. V was shortened by 2 bases and J by 3 bases, with 13 bases between the two germline ends. Here the CDR3 reads CASSPTGSSYYGYTF. Here the CDR3 DNA reads TGTGCCAGCTCACCAACAGGGTCCTCCTACTATGGCTACACCTTC.

Here the CDR3 DNA reads TGTGCCACCAGTGGGGACAGGGGGCGCGGCACAGATACGCAGTATTTT. Amino acid sequence: CATSGDRGRGTDTQYF. The V and J genes are TRBV24-1 and TRBJ2-3; the match to TRBD1 covers 12 bases. Germline lookup yields CDR1 KGHDR and CDR2 SFDVKD. Trimming removed 5 bases from V and 1 base from J; junction bases left unmatched: 3. There are 16 residues in the CDR3.

The chain employs TRBV5-1 and TRBJ2-5; D not resolved. Trimming stripped 0 bases from V and 2 bases from J, with 14 bases between. Per the germline V gene, CDR1 is SGHRS and CDR2 is YFSETQ. The CDR3 totals 16 residues. The CDR3 protein is CASSLGAQALQETQYF. The CDR3 DNA reads as TGCGCCAGCAGCTTGGGGGCGCAGGCGCTTCAAGAGACCCAGTACTTC.

This clonotype was detected a few times. This chain uses TRBV2 with TRBJ2-7; D gene ambiguous. This CDR3 contains 11 residues. The germline gives CDR1 SNHLY, CDR2 FYNNEI. Trimming left V 7 bases short and J 12 bases short, with 16 bases between. The CDR3 reads CASKVLGQRYF. In DNA, the CDR3 is TGTGCCAGCAAGGTCCTCGGGCAGCGGTACTTC.

This clonotype was counted a few times. The V gene is TRBV5-1, the J gene TRBJ2-2, with D possibly being TRBD1 (6 bases). The CDR3 sequence is 14 residues long. The germline V and J ends were trimmed by 4 bases and 7 bases, with 14 bases remaining between them. CDR1 and CDR2 (germline): SGHRS, YFSETQ. CDR3 DNA: TGCGCCAGCAGCCCCCGGGACACAGGCGGGGAGCTGTTTTTT. As protein: CASSPRDTGGELFF.

This clonotype was detected ten times or more. The chain carries TRBV10-2 and TRBJ1-5; D might be TRBD1 (5 bases). This CDR3 comprises 14 residues. V lost 7 bases and J 4 bases, leaving 14 bases between the germline ends. Germline V gene lookup returns CDR1 WSHSY and CDR2 SAAADI. CDR3 DNA: TGCGCCAGCACGGAGGGGCTCGCGAATCAGCCCCAGCATTTT. As protein: CASTEGLANQPQHF.

The CDR3 nucleotides read TGTGCCAGTCACAGGGGTGTTGGAACCGGGGAGCTGTTTTTT. Its translation is CASHRGVGTGELFF. The rearrangement links TRBV19 to TRBJ2-2, with 7 bases fitting TRBD1. The CDR3 has 14 residues. Germline CDR1 reads LNHDA; CDR2 reads SQIVND (reference sequence). V gave up 8 bases and J gave up 5 bases; unmatched junction bases: 8.

The sample holds a few counts of this clonotype. The chain combines TRBV7-8 with TRBJ1-5; 7 bases map to TRBD1. Germline lookup yields CDR1 SGHVS and CDR2 FQNEAQ. Trimming cost V 6 bases and J 4 bases; bases outside gene matches: 6. This CDR3 spans 14 amino acids. The CDR3 spells CASSSDRANQPQHF. The CDR3 DNA follows: TGTGCCAGCAGTAGCGACAGGGCGAATCAGCCCCAGCATTTT. Complete variable domain (other parts from reference TRBV7-8 and TRBJ1-5): GAGVSQSPRYKVAKRGQDVALRCDPISGHVSLFWYQQALGQGPEFLTYFQNEAQLDKSGLPSDRFFAERPEGSVSTLKIQRTQQEDSAVYLCASSSDRANQPQHFGDGTRLSIL.

This clonotype has only a few counts. The V call is TRBV7-9, the J call TRBJ2-5, with D possibly being TRBD1 (5 bases). This CDR3 spans 14 amino acids. Trimming shortened V by 1 base and J by 6 bases, and 12 bases separated the two germline ends. Germline CDR1 and CDR2: SEHNR and FQNEAQ (reference sequence). The CDR3 protein is CASSLGAGLKTQYF. Here the CDR3 DNA reads TGTGCCAGCAGCTTAGGAGCAGGGTTGAAGACCCAGTACTTC.

The rearrangement links TRBV5-6 to TRBJ2-7; D ambiguous. CDR3 length: 16 residues. Germline V gene lookup returns CDR1 SGHDT and CDR2 YYEEEE. The V and J ends lost 1 base and 3 bases respectively, with 17 bases between them. CDR3 sequence: CASSLTVSPLNYEQYF. The CDR3 DNA follows: TGTGCCAGCAGCTTGACCGTCAGCCCCCTTAACTACGAGCAGTACTTC.

This clonotype was detected many times. V usage is TRBV5-1 and J usage is TRBJ1-1; 9 nucleotides agree with TRBD1. The trim removed 4 bases at V and 3 bases at J, leaving 10 bases unmatched. The CDR3 consists of 16 residues. CDR1 and CDR2 (germline): SGHRS, YFSETQ. The CDR3 DNA reads as TGCGCCAGCAGCAGAGGGGACAGGGTGACGGACACTGAAGCTTTCTTT. Translating it yields CASSRGDRVTDTEAFF.

In nucleotides, the CDR3 is TGCGCCAGCAGCCAAGATAACGCGGGGAACACTGAAGCTTTCTTT. Its translation: CASSQDNAGNTEAFF. This chain connects TRBV4-1 to TRBJ1-1; no reliable D call. Germline V CDR1 and CDR2: MGHRA, YSYEKL. Between the trimmed V and J ends, which lost 0 bases and 1 base, there was a span of 9 bases. This CDR3 region has 15 residues.

This clonotype occurred a few times. V gene TRBV7-6 combines with J gene TRBJ2-3; 10 nucleotides agree with TRBD2. The germline V gene has CDR1 SGHVS and CDR2 FNYEAQ. This CDR3 spans 16 amino acids. Trimming removed 4 bases from V and 5 bases from J; junction bases left unmatched: 9. CDR3 DNA: TGTGCCAGCAGCTATACTAGCGGGGTTTCTGGAGATACGCAGTATTTT. Translated, it gives CASSYTSGVSGDTQYF.

This clonotype has ten or more counts. The chain is built from TRBV5-1 and TRBJ2-4; D is uncertain. Germline V gives CDR1 SGHRS, CDR2 YFSETQ. Trimming removed 1 base at V and 5 bases at J, with 7 bases between. The CDR3 extends over 13 amino acids. CDR3 DNA sequence: TGCGCCAGCAGCTTGAACGGAGAAAACATTCAGTACTTC. Its translation is CASSLNGENIQYF.

This clonotype was counted at least ten times. The chain combines TRBV7-2 with TRBJ2-2; a possible D gene is TRBD2 (5 bases). Trimming shortened V by 7 bases and J by 2 bases, and 14 bases separated the two germline ends. This CDR3 is 15 amino acids long. Germline-derived CDR1 and CDR2 are SGHTA and FQGNSA. CDR3 bases: TGTGCCAGCAACCGTGGGAGCGGAAACACCGGGGAGCTGTTTTTT. Translating gives CASNRGSGNTGELFF.